Described below is a single T cell receptor beta chain sequence and its context. A case of COVID-19 had been met by exposed participants within 2 weeks before study entry. After removal of 1 base from V and 4 bases from J, the junction contained 5 bases not matched to a gene. The CDR3 has 15 amino acids. Per germline, CDR1 SGHRS and CDR2 YFSETQ. These data originate in a study of blood T cell repertoires in COVID-19. Study-level information: Specimens from acute and convalescent COVID-19 originated in the United States, Italy and Spain.

In the source study's methods: Quantification of nucleated cells was approximated via reference gene primer amplification. Profiled with immunoSEQ multiplex PCR; TCRdb holds only in-frame clones, not every one. The V and J calls and clone size are taken from that table; D and trimming were inferred from the DNA. Of over 200,000 clones listed, roughly 90% were seen once; the top ten hold roughly 15%. The material sequenced was PBMCs or T cells enriched from blood (not recorded which). The sequence was collected from a man aged 25-40 years who had been exposed to COVID-19. The V gene is TRBV5-1, the J gene TRBJ1-5; 7 bases align to TRBD1. This chain's CDR3 is CASSLKGGRNQPQHF. In DNA, the CDR3 is TGCGCCAGCAGCTTGAAAGGGGGCCGGAATCAGCCCCAGCATTTT.